The 14 T cell receptor beta chains below come from one sample, sequenced in a study of monozygotic twins with inflammatory bowel disease. TCRdb reprocessed the 5' RACE reads, keeping one entry per CDR3 protein, no DNA. Across around 230,000 distinct CDR3 sequences, the top ten clones capture roughly 1.5% of the sample. Sequencing input: blood. The receptors stem from a human donor with ulcerative colitis or Crohn's disease, or a healthy co-twin of an affected twin (not recorded which).

The rearrangement links TRBV10-3 to TRBJ2-3; TCRdb picks TRBD1, but there is no DNA to check that call. Per the germline V gene, CDR1 is ENHRY and CDR2 is SYGVKD. The CDR3 has 15 residues. CDR3 protein: CAISANEGRTDTQYF.

The J gene is TRBJ2-1, the V gene TRBV19; lacking DNA, the TRBD2 call made by TCRdb goes unchecked. From germline, CDR1 is LNHDA and CDR2 SQIVND (reference sequence). This CDR3 is built from 13 residues. The CDR3 spells CASSIAGGLEQFF.

The rearrangement joins TRBV12-3 or TRBV12-4 to TRBJ1-2; TCRdb proposes TRBD1, but this gene call is untestable without DNA. This CDR3 comprises 14 residues. CDR3 region: CASSLVRGGYGYTF.

The chain carries TRBV5-1 and TRBJ1-1; lacking DNA, the TRBD1 call made by TCRdb goes unchecked. Germline V lookup: CDR1 SGHRS, CDR2 YFSETQ. This CDR3 region has 15 residues. Here the CDR3 reads CASSPRQALDTEAFF.

The J gene is TRBJ2-7, the V gene TRBV12-3 or TRBV12-4. The CDR3 runs 15 residues. The CDR3 region is CASSRAGPDPYEQYF.

This chain uses TRBV20-1 with TRBJ2-1; with no DNA, the TCRdb D assignment of TRBD2 cannot be verified. The CDR3 covers 19 residues. Looked up from germline, CDR1 is DFQATT and CDR2 is SNEGSKA (reference sequence). The CDR3 reads CSARDTLGERGGSYNEQFF.

The chain links TRBV12-3 or TRBV12-4 to TRBJ2-3; lacking DNA, the TRBD1 call made by TCRdb goes unchecked. This CDR3 has 16 amino acids. CDR3 in amino acids: CASSSRTATSRDTQYF.

The rearrangement joins TRBV20-1 to TRBJ1-1; TCRdb returns TRBD1, unconfirmable since there is no DNA. The CDR3 is made up of 15 amino acids. Germline assignment: CDR1 DFQATT and CDR2 SNEGSKA (reference sequence). CDR3 sequence: CSADRAGLRNTEAFF.

The chain joins TRBV5-1 to TRBJ2-1; TCRdb reports TRBD1, a call that lacks DNA to check it against. Germline CDR1 SGHRS, CDR2 YFSETQ. This CDR3 is 14 amino acids long. CDR3 amino acids: CASSAPGEYNEQFF.

V and J are TRBV12-3 or TRBV12-4 and TRBJ2-7; as DNA is missing, the TRBD1 call by TCRdb cannot be tested. There are 14 residues in the CDR3. The CDR3 reads CASSVGAGSYEQYF.

The chain has TRBV3-1 and TRBJ2-7; TCRdb lists TRBD1, though no DNA is available to test this call. Germline-derived CDR1 and CDR2 are LGHDT and YNNKEL (reference sequence). CDR3 length: 13 residues. The CDR3 region is CASSRTERYEQYF.

The chain carries TRBV7-1 and TRBJ2-5; TCRdb picks TRBD1, but there is no DNA to check that call. TRBV7-1 is identified as an open reading frame with a role that is uncertain. CDR3 length equals 16 residues. CDR3 amino acids: CASSSPGQGVGETQYF.

The chain uses TRBV18 and TRBJ2-7. CDR3 length equals 14 residues. Germline loops: CDR1 KGHSH, CDR2 LQKENI. CDR3 sequence: CASSRNGVSYEQYF.

The CDR3 sequence: CASSQEEGSYNEQFF. The rearrangement uses TRBV4-2 and TRBJ2-1; TCRdb's D gene call, TRBD2, goes unchecked for lack of DNA. Germline CDR1 is LGHNA and CDR2 is YNFKEQ. This CDR3 has 15 residues.